Below, 8 T cell receptor beta chains from the same sample are listed, as sequenced in a study of regulatory T cells in long-lasting Graves disease. Time point in this sample: persistent/refractory GD, antithyroid drugs over 5 years with positive TRAb. PBMCs were the source of the RNA used for TCR sequencing. The TCR beta library used iRepertoire HTBI primers with Arm-PCR amplification of CDR3. From the multiplex PCR reads, TCRdb called clonotypes with MiXCR, one entry per CDR3 protein. The sample contains 360,000 or so distinct CDR3 sequences, roughly 20% of which appear only once. The specimen was peripheral blood mononuclear cells (PBMCs), collected when the disease was refractory, from a patient treated with antithyroid drugs. The receptors were gathered from a woman in her thirties or forties with Graves disease.

CDR3 sequence reads: CSVFRMESNEKLFF. The CDR3, as DNA: TGCAGCGTTTTCCGGATGGAATCTAATGAAAAACTGTTTTTT. This chain links TRBV29-1 with TRBJ1-4, with D unclear. The CDR3 spans 14 residues. Trimming took 5 bases from V and 3 from J, leaving 13 bases between them. Germline V gene lookup returns CDR1 SQVTM and CDR2 ANQGSEA.

This clonotype occurred a few times. This chain links TRBV29-1 with TRBJ2-7; 8 bases agree with TRBD1. The V gene end was trimmed by 4 bases and the J gene end by 0 bases; junction bases not matched to a gene: 2. The CDR3 is 13 residues long. Germline V gives CDR1 SQVTM, CDR2 ANQGSEA. This CDR3 is CSVVGQASYEQYF. CDR3 sequence (DNA): TGCAGCGTTGTGGGACAGGCCTCCTACGAGCAGTACTTC.

As regards this clonotype: This may stem from a read error, because a much larger clone lies one nucleotide away. The chain couples TRBV20-1 to TRBJ2-7; the match to TRBD2 covers 9 bases. The CDR3 runs to 13 residues. The germline CDR1 and CDR2 sequences are DFQATT and SNEGSKA (reference sequence). J was trimmed by 6 bases and V by 3 bases; bases with no gene match: 6. CDR3 in amino acids: CSASGLARVEQYF. In DNA form, the CDR3 reads TGCAGTGCTAGCGGACTAGCGAGAGTCGAGCAGTACTTC.

This clonotype has ten or more counts. The CDR3 region has the DNA TGTGCCAGCAGTTCCCTGGGGCCCGGGGAGCTGTTTTTT. Protein product: CASSSLGPGELFF. The chain employs TRBV28 and TRBJ2-2; tentative D call: TRBD1 (5 bases). Trimming stripped 4 bases from V and 6 bases from J, with 9 bases between. Germline V gene sequence: CDR1 MDHEN, CDR2 SYDVKM. The CDR3 is made up of 13 amino acids. The whole variable domain, remainder taken from reference TRBV28 and TRBJ2-2, is DVKVTQSSRYLVKRTGEKVFLECVQDMDHENMFWYRQDPGLGLRLIYFSYDVKMKEKGDIPEGYSVSREKKERFSLILESASTNQTSMYLCASSSLGPGELFFGEGSRLTVL.

This chain links TRBV19 with TRBJ2-2; D not certain. V was cut by 3 bases and J by 1 base, with 6 bases left in between. The germline V gene encodes CDR1 LNHDA and CDR2 SQIVND (reference sequence). CDR3 length: 14 residues. CDR3 residues: CASSISRNTGELFF. The DNA for the CDR3 is TGTGCCAGTAGTATTAGCAGGAACACCGGGGAGCTGTTTTTT.

V usage is TRBV7-9 and J usage is TRBJ1-2; 8 bases map to TRBD1. This CDR3 has 14 residues. The V segment lost 5 bases and the J segment 2 bases; nucleotides outside the gene matches: 4. Germline values: CDR1 SEHNR, CDR2 FQNEAQ (reference sequence). The CDR3 coding sequence is TGTGCCAGCAGCCCCTCAGGGGGCAACTATGGCTACACCTTC. Encoded protein: CASSPSGGNYGYTF.

V gene TRBV20-1 combines with J gene TRBJ1-2; no definite D call. Deletions cut 3 bases from V and 0 bases from J, with 5 bases between. This CDR3 is built from 12 residues. Germline CDR1 reads DFQATT; CDR2 reads SNEGSKA (reference sequence). CDR3 bases: TGCAGTGCTAGTTCAGCTAACTATGGCTACACCTTC. Residues: CSASSANYGYTF.

This clonotype was found many times. J is TRBJ1-2 and V is TRBV27; no clear D gene. Trimming left V 5 bases short and J 2 bases short, with 9 bases between. CDR1 and CDR2 (germline): MNHEY, SMNVEV (reference sequence). This CDR3 is 13 amino acids long. CDR3 region: CASSIDPNYGYTF. The CDR3 DNA is TGTGCCAGCAGTATCGACCCGAACTATGGCTACACCTTC.